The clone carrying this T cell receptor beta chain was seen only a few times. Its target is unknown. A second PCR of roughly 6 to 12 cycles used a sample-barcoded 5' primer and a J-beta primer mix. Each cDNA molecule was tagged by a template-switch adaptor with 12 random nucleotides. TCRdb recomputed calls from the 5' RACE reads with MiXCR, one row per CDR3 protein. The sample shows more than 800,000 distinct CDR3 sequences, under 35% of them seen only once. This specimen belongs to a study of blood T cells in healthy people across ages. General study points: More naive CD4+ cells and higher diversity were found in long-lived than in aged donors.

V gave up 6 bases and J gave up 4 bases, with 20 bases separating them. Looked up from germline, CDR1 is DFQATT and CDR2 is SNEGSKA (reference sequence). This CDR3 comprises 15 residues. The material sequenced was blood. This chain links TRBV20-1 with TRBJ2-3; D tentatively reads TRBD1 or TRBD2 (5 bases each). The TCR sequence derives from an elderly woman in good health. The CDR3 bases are TGCAGTGCCGGGCCTGGGGCTAGAGGGGCAGATACGCAGTATTTT. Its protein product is CSAGPGARGADTQYF.